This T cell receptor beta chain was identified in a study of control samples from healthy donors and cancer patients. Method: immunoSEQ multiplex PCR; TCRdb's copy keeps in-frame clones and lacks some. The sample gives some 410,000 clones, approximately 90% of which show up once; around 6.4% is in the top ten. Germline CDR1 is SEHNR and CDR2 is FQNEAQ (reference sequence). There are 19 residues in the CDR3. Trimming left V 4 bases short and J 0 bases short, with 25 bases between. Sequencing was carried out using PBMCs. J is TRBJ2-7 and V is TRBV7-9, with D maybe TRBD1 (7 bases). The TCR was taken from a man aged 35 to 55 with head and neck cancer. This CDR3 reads CASSSPGGLQNPSSYEQYF. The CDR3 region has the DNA TGTGCCAGCAGCTCCCCAGGGGGACTTCAAAACCCGAGCTCCTACGAGCAGTACTTC.